These 12 T cell receptor beta chains were all obtained from the same sample, sequenced in a study of tissue T cells after allogeneic stem cell transplantation. Time point meaning: mouse harvest day 7 after allogeneic transplant. Tail vein injection delivered 10^7 T-cell-depleted bone marrow cells and 10^6 splenic CD5+ T cells. The protocol was immunoSEQ multiplex PCR, while the TCRdb copy is restricted to in-frame clones and leaves out a portion. The sample includes approximately 5,800 clones, under 55% of them seen just once. Sequences were obtained from gut tissue. The receptors here all came from a female BALB/c mouse given C57BL/6 T cells with graft-versus-host disease after an allogeneic hematopoietic cell transplant.

As to this clone: Germline and genes: mouse. The CDR3 end lies 1 residue beyond the end of the read and is filled in from the germline J gene. The rearrangement joins TRBV12-1 to TRBJ2-5, with TRBD2 identical over 10 bases. V shed 0 bases and J 7 bases; nucleotides not matched to a gene: 3. This CDR3 comprises 14 residues. Germline V gene lookup returns CDR1 SGHSN and CDR2 HYEKVE. This CDR3 is CASSLDWGAYTQYF. The sequenced CDR3 bases are TGTGCCAGCTCTCTCGACTGGGGGGCCTACACCCAGTAC.

This clone came up a few times. Gene and germline names: mouse. The CDR3 spells CASSLKGAGSDYTF. The sequenced CDR3 bases are TGTGCCAGCAGCTTAAAGGGGGCGGGCTCCGACTACACC. V and J are TRBV3 and TRBJ1-2; 7 bases map to TRBD1. Read sequence stops 1 residue before the CDR3 end, and the germline J gene provides the missing end. The CDR3 spans 14 residues. Trimming cost V 2 bases and J 4 bases; bases outside gene matches: 4. Germline V CDR1 and CDR2: SNHLY, FYNGKV (reference sequence).

About this clone: All gene names here are mouse names. The CDR3 end is not reached by the read, which stops 1 residue before it; the germline J gene fills it in. The rearrangement links TRBV15 to TRBJ2-7, with unresolved D. V dropped 1 base and J dropped 2 bases, with 3 bases sitting between them. Germline V CDR1 and CDR2: SGHND, FRSKSL. There are 12 residues in the CDR3. The CDR3 sequence is CASSLGPYEQYF. The sequenced part of the CDR3 DNA is TGTGCCAGCAGTTTAGGGCCCTATGAACAGTAC.

This clone was recorded a few times. The gene names here belong to mouse. The CDR3 end lies 1 residue beyond the end of the read and is filled in from the germline J gene. V usage is TRBV26 and J usage is TRBJ2-4, with 7 bases matching TRBD1. Germline loops: CDR1 KGHPV, CDR2 FQNQEV (reference sequence). The J segment lost 3 bases and the V segment lost 4 bases, leaving 4 bases of the junction unmatched. The length of the CDR3 is 14 residues. The DNA read from the CDR3 is TGTGCCAGCAGTCCGACAGGGAGCCAAAACACCTTGTAC. Protein sequence: CASSPTGSQNTLY. The whole CDR3 sequence reads CASSPTGSQNTLYF.

About this clone: Germline and genes: mouse. The read ends 1 residue early relative to the CDR3; the germline J gene fills the gap. The chain joins TRBV26 to TRBJ1-6; no firm D call. TRBJ1-6 is classed as an ORF, of uncertain function. The CDR3 covers 14 residues. CDR1 is KGHPV and CDR2 is FQNQEV in the germline V gene (reference sequence). The V and J ends lost 2 bases and 3 bases respectively, with 5 bases between them. CDR3 loop: CASSLGNYNSPLYF. The covered CDR3 bases are TGTGCCAGCAGTCTGGGAAACTATAATTCGCCCCTCTAC.

Comment on this clone: Gene names follow the mouse nomenclature. The read is 1 residue too short to cover the CDR3 end, so that end is filled in from the germline J gene. The chain combines TRBV26 with TRBJ2-1; 11 nucleotides match TRBD2. The trim removed 6 bases at V and 0 bases at J, leaving 4 bases unmatched. The CDR3 spans 16 residues. CDR1 is KGHPV, CDR2 FQNQEV, per germline (reference sequence). The sequenced part of the CDR3 DNA is TGTGCCAGCAGACGGGACTGGGGGTATAACTATGCTGAGCAGTTC. Translated, it gives CASRRDWGYNYAEQF. The full CDR3 protein is CASRRDWGYNYAEQFF. The whole variable domain, filled in from reference TRBV26 and TRBJ2-1, reads NSKVIQTPRYLVKGQGQKAKMRCIPEKGHPVVFWYQQNKNNEFKFLINFQNQEVLQQIDMTEKRFSAECPSNSPCSLEIQSSEAGDSALYLCASRRDWGYNYAEQFFGPGTRLTVL.

Details on this clone: Gene names are the mouse ones. From the germline J gene comes the end of the CDR3, since the read stops 1 residue before it. This chain uses TRBV15 with TRBJ1-4; 11 bases map to TRBD1. The CDR3 extends over 14 amino acids. J gave up 7 bases and V 5 bases, and 3 bases lay outside the gene matches. Germline CDR1 and CDR2: SGHND and FRSKSL. The CDR3 reads CASSRTGGGERLFF. The CDR3 bases that were read are TGTGCCAGCAGTCGGACAGGGGGCGGCGAAAGATTATTT.

This clone appeared a few times. The genes are named according to mouse. The CDR3 goes on 1 residue after the read ends, and that part is filled in from the germline J gene. The chain has TRBV23 and TRBJ2-3; the table's D call, TRBD2, was not checked against the DNA. From germline, CDR1 is KGHTA and CDR2 FQNQQP. The CDR3 spans 14 residues. CDR3 loop: CSSSRGLGAETLYF. The sequenced part of the CDR3 DNA is TGCTCCAGCAGTCGCGGACTGGGGGCAGAAACGCTGTAT.

With regard to this clone: Germline and genes: mouse. From the germline J gene comes the end of the CDR3, since the read stops 1 residue before it. This chain joins TRBV12-1 and TRBJ1-1, with D possibly TRBD1 on 5 matching bases. Germline CDR1 and CDR2: SGHSN and HYEKVE. V lost 3 bases and J 1 base, leaving 8 bases between the germline ends. The length of the CDR3 is 13 residues. CDR3 protein: CASSSRVNTEVFF. The sequenced CDR3 bases are TGTGCCAGCTCTTCCAGGGTAAACACAGAAGTCTTC.

In regard to this clone: The genes are named according to mouse. The read ends 1 residue early relative to the CDR3; the germline J gene fills the gap. The chain uses TRBV26 and TRBJ2-5; 11 bases line up with TRBD1. Per the germline V gene, CDR1 is KGHPV and CDR2 is FQNQEV (reference sequence). Trimming at V came to 4 bases and at J to 5 bases, leaving 8 bases not matched to a gene. There are 16 residues in the CDR3. The sequenced part of the CDR3 DNA is TGTGCCAGCAGTCCGGGGACAGGGGGATCGGGAGACACCCAGTAC. It yields the protein CASSPGTGGSGDTQY. The whole CDR3 protein reads CASSPGTGGSGDTQYF.

Worth noting for this clone: Gene names and germline refer to mouse. With the read ending 1 residue before the CDR3 end, the germline J gene is used to fill in that end. V and J are TRBV12-2 and TRBJ1-4; TRBD1 agrees at 7 bases. Germline-derived CDR1 and CDR2 are SGHLS and HYDKME. Trimming cost V 0 bases and J 4 bases; bases outside gene matches: 1. The CDR3 contains 14 residues. The CDR3 is CASSLGTDNERLFF. The covered CDR3 bases are TGTGCCAGCTCTCTCGGGACAGACAACGAAAGATTATTT.

This clone is labeled medium-sized. Germline and genes: mouse. The missing CDR3 end, 1 residue past where the read stops, is filled in from the germline J gene. The chain joins TRBV16 to TRBJ1-1, with TRBD1 matching 10 bases. The ends lost 5 bases at V and 10 bases at J; junction bases unmatched: 4. Looked up from germline, CDR1 is SGHSA and CDR2 is FRNQAP. The CDR3 has 12 residues. The CDR3 spells CASSPDRGPVFF. Incomplete CDR3 DNA: TGTGCAAGCAGCCCAGACAGGGGGCCAGTCTTC.